The 28 T cell receptor beta chains reported below all come from one sample, sequenced in a study of human T cells and chemical hapten exposure (dated by TCRdb to the early 2020s). The meaning of the sample's time point label: healthy volunteer bleed at 6 weeks. Unfractionated whole blood was collected in Tempus Blood RNA tubes, and total RNA was extracted from that blood. Libraries were constructed by RACE. Sequenced using a NextSeq 500. TCRdb passed the public sequencing reads through fastp at Q25 and MiXCR, retaining productive beta sequences. Every CDR3 protein is listed once, alongside the most common genes and DNA of its rows. This sample comprises approximately 84,000 distinct CDR3 sequences, over 6.5% of them detected only once. The top ten constitute under 2% of the sample. The sequenced sample consisted of whole blood. Receptors were obtained from a male donor in good health. Some clones in this sample may be carry-over from other donors' samples.

DNA of the CDR3: TGTGCCAGCAGCTTAGACGGGGCAGGCCTCTACGAGCAGTACTTC. Translating it yields CASSLDGAGLYEQYF. The chain links TRBV7-2 to TRBJ2-7; perhaps D is TRBD1 or TRBD2 (5 bases each). There are 15 residues in the CDR3. The V gene lost 1 base and the J gene lost 3 bases, with 13 bases spanning the gap. The germline CDR1 and CDR2 sequences are SGHTA and FQGNSA. Looking up the rest from reference TRBV7-2 and TRBJ2-7 gives the full variable domain: GAGVSQSPSNKVTEKGKDVELRCDPISGHTALYWYRQSLGQGLEFLIYFQGNSAPDKSGLPSDRFSAERTGGSVSTLTIQRTQQEDSAVYLCASSLDGAGLYEQYFGPGTRLTVT.

Concerning this clonotype: Mismatch with germline at one junction end may stem from a read error. This rearrangement joins TRBV20-1 to TRBJ2-3; 10 bases are a match to TRBD2. The CDR3 spans 13 residues. The germline CDR1 and CDR2 sequences are DFQATT and SNEGSKA (reference sequence). The CDR3 DNA reads TGCAGTCAACGGACTAGCGGCACAGTTACGCAGTATTTT. Its protein is CSQRTSGTVTQYF.

CDR3 protein: CASSPYLSNQPQHF. The CDR3 nucleotides read TGCGCCAGCAGCCCGTACCTTAGCAATCAGCCCCAGCATTTT. The V and J genes are TRBV4-1 and TRBJ1-5; D gene unclear. Trimming cost V 4 bases and J 0 bases, with 7 bases left between them. Germline V gene lookup returns CDR1 MGHRA and CDR2 YSYEKL. This CDR3 has 14 residues.

At least ten counts were recorded for this clonotype. The rearrangement uses TRBV11-1 and TRBJ1-1; D remains unclear. This CDR3 region has 14 residues. Germline CDR1 reads SGHAT; CDR2 reads FQDESV (reference sequence). With 0 bases removed from V and 0 bases from J, the gap between germline ends came to 5 bases. The CDR3 DNA sequence: TGTGCCAGCAGCTTAGCCGGAATGAACACTGAAGCTTTCTTT. Protein: CASSLAGMNTEAFF.

This clonotype has just a few counts. The chain has TRBV20-1 and TRBJ1-1, with 8 bases that match TRBD1. CDR3 size: 16 residues. V lost 2 bases and J lost 1; bases outside the gene matches: 9. Germline V lookup: CDR1 DFQATT, CDR2 SNEGSKA (reference sequence). The CDR3 nucleotides are TGCAGTGCTAGAAAGGACAGGGAGTGGAGGAACACTGAAGCTTTCTTT. Translation: CSARKDREWRNTEAFF.

The V and J genes are TRBV30 and TRBJ2-7; D uncertain. There are 13 residues in the CDR3. In germline, CDR1 is GTSNPN, CDR2 SVGIG (reference sequence). V was clipped by 0 bases and J by 2 bases, with 8 bases between them. The CDR3 loop reads CAWSVRVAYEQYF. Here the CDR3 DNA reads TGTGCCTGGAGTGTACGGGTTGCCTACGAGCAGTACTTC.

This clonotype was counted only a few times. The chain couples TRBV6-5 to TRBJ2-3; 12 bases line up with TRBD2. The CDR3 sequence is 16 residues long. V shed 5 bases and J 0 bases; nucleotides not matched to a gene: 3. CDR1 and CDR2 (germline): MNHEY, SVGAGI. The CDR3 spells CASSLLAGGSTDTQYF. The CDR3 DNA is TGTGCCAGCAGTCTACTAGCGGGGGGTAGCACAGATACGCAGTATTTT.

The chain carries TRBV12-5 and TRBJ1-1, with D unresolved. Germline lookup yields CDR1 LGHNT and CDR2 FRNRAP. The V end lost 1 base, the J end lost 6 bases, and 12 bases lay between the germline ends. The CDR3 sequence is 14 residues long. The CDR3 reads CASGLATRGAEAFF. The CDR3, as DNA: TGTGCTAGTGGTTTGGCCACGCGGGGAGCTGAAGCTTTCTTT. Complete variable domain (other parts from reference TRBV12-5 and TRBJ1-1): DARVTQTPRHKVTEMGQEVTMRCQPILGHNTVFWYRQTMMQGLELLAYFRNRAPLDDSGMPKDRFSAEMPDATLATLKIQPSEPRDSAVYFCASGLATRGAEAFFGQGTRLTVV.

This clonotype was observed at least ten times. The chain has TRBV29-1 and TRBJ2-6, with D uncertain. Trimming removed 5 bases at V and 0 bases at J, with 14 bases between. Germline CDR1 is SQVTM and CDR2 is ANQGSEA. The CDR3 length is 16 residues. CDR3 nucleotide sequence: TGCAGCGTTCAAACGGACCTAAACTCTGGGGCCAACGTCCTGACTTTC. Its translation is CSVQTDLNSGANVLTF.

This clonotype was counted only a few times. The chain uses TRBV7-9 and TRBJ1-1; D gene unclear. The CDR3 sequence is 13 residues long. The V gene's germline CDR1 is SEHNR and CDR2 FQNEAQ (reference sequence). V shed 5 bases and J shed 7 bases, with 14 bases lying between them. CDR3 nucleotide sequence: TGTGCCAGCAGCCCCGGGCGTGGGGATGAAGCTTTCTTT. This gives the protein CASSPGRGDEAFF.

This chain connects TRBV12-3 or TRBV12-4 to TRBJ1-5, with 9 positions matching TRBD1. With V trimmed by 6 bases and J by 2 bases, 8 bases remained unmatched. The CDR3 is 16 amino acids. The CDR3 nucleotides are TGTGCCAGCAGCCCCGGACAGGGGATCGGCAATCAGCCCCAGCATTTT. This translates into CASSPGQGIGNQPQHF.

J is TRBJ1-1 and V is TRBV7-8; D ambiguous. In germline, CDR1 is SGHVS, CDR2 FQNEAQ. The CDR3 length is 17 residues. V gave up 2 bases and J gave up 0 bases, with 16 bases separating them. Written as DNA, the CDR3 is TGTGCCAGCAGCTTAAGGGAAAGCTCCCATTTGAACACTGAAGCTTTCTTT. Amino acids: CASSLRESSHLNTEAFF.

This clonotype was counted between two and nine times. V usage is TRBV7-2 and J usage is TRBJ1-1, with 8 bases identical to TRBD1. The V segment lost 1 base and the J segment 6 bases; nucleotides outside the gene matches: 4. The CDR3 covers 14 residues. CDR1 is SGHTA and CDR2 is FQGNSA in the germline V gene. CDR3 sequence (DNA): TGTGCCAGCAGCTTAGGGACAGGGAAGGCTGAAGCTTTCTTT. Translation gives CASSLGTGKAEAFF.

This chain links TRBV7-2 with TRBJ1-1; TRBD1 might be the D (6 bases). Germline CDR1 reads SGHTA; CDR2 reads FQGNSA. The CDR3 runs 15 residues. V lost 0 bases and J lost 5, with 13 bases in between. CDR3 nucleotides: TGTGCCAGCAGCTTAGCGTACAGGGAGGGGACTGAAGCTTTCTTT. Amino acid sequence: CASSLAYREGTEAFF.

This rearrangement joins TRBV5-4 to TRBJ2-7; 9 nucleotides line up with TRBD2. CDR3 length: 15 amino acids. V lost 3 bases to trimming and J lost 1 base; unmatched junction nucleotides: 5. CDR1 and CDR2 (germline): SGHNT, YYREEE (reference sequence). The DNA for the CDR3 is TGTGCCAGCAGCTGGGATAGCGGGGGATCCTACGAGCAGTACTTC. Protein: CASSWDSGGSYEQYF.

This clonotype has more than one count but fewer than ten. The rearrangement joins TRBV29-1 to TRBJ2-2; D remains ambiguous. V was shortened by 4 bases and J by 1 base, with 13 bases between the two germline ends. In germline, CDR1 is SQVTM, CDR2 ANQGSEA. The CDR3 covers 15 residues. CDR3 in DNA: TGCAGCGTTGCGTCTTCGGCAAAGAACACCGGGGAGCTGTTTTTT. Its translation: CSVASSAKNTGELFF.

The J gene is TRBJ1-1, the V gene TRBV6-5; 7 bases line up with TRBD1. This CDR3 is built from 16 residues. Germline CDR1 is MNHEY and CDR2 is SVGAGI. Trimming cost V 0 bases and J 1 base; bases outside gene matches: 5. CDR3 nucleotide sequence: TGTGCCAGCAGTTACTCGGGAGGGGGCCCGAACACTGAAGCTTTCTTT. Its protein product is CASSYSGGGPNTEAFF.

This clonotype has a handful of counts. V gene TRBV6-5 combines with J gene TRBJ1-1; 8 nucleotides align to TRBD1. The CDR3 sequence is 16 residues long. Germline-derived CDR1 and CDR2 are MNHEY and SVGAGI. With V trimmed by 2 bases and J by 4 bases, 9 bases remained unmatched. The CDR3 DNA reads TGTGCCAGCAGTTACGTCCTTCGGACAGGGAGCACTGAAGCTTTCTTT. Its translation: CASSYVLRTGSTEAFF.

There are a few counts of this clonotype. The chain links TRBV6-2 or TRBV6-3 to TRBJ1-1, with 7 bases fitting TRBD1. The CDR3 covers 17 residues. The germline gives CDR1 MNHEY, CDR2 SVGEGT. The V and J ends lost 4 bases and 1 base, in that order; junction bases with no gene match: 12. CDR3 coding DNA: TGTGCCAGCAGTTCCCCGACAGGGTCAGGGTGGAACACTGAAGCTTTCTTT. The encoded protein is CASSSPTGSGWNTEAFF.

This clonotype was counted ten times or more. The chain recombines TRBV18 with TRBJ1-4; the D gene is possibly TRBD1 (5 bases). Germline CDR1 is KGHSH and CDR2 is LQKENI. The CDR3 extends over 16 amino acids. V gave up 1 base and J gave up 7 bases, with 16 bases separating them. The CDR3 coding sequence is TGTGCCAGCTCACCACAGCGACAGACTACTGGTGAAAAACTGTTTTTT. It is translated as CASSPQRQTTGEKLFF.

The J gene is TRBJ2-3, the V gene TRBV29-1; D is uncertain. CDR1 is SQVTM and CDR2 is ANQGSEA in the germline V gene. The V and J ends lost 0 bases and 4 bases respectively, with 5 bases between them. The CDR3 is 12 amino acids. CDR3 bases: TGCAGCGTTGAAGATCTGGCAGATACGCAGTATTTT. This gives the protein CSVEDLADTQYF.

The chain has TRBV6-1 and TRBJ1-5, with D possibly matching TRBD1 (5 bases). The CDR3 loop spans 15 amino acids. V was shortened by 0 bases and J by 3 bases, with 9 bases between the two germline ends. CDR1 is MNHNS, CDR2 SASEGT, per germline. The CDR3 sequence: CASSEASRANQPQHF. The CDR3 region has the DNA TGTGCCAGCAGTGAAGCGTCCAGGGCCAATCAGCCCCAGCATTTT.

The genes are TRBV27 and TRBJ1-4, with 7 bases aligning to TRBD1. This CDR3 has 15 residues. V lost 4 bases and J lost 8; bases outside the gene matches: 10. From germline, CDR1 is MNHEY and CDR2 SMNVEV (reference sequence). The CDR3 DNA follows: TGTGCCAGCAGTTCTCAGGGGGTCCGTCCGGAAAAACTGTTTTTT. As protein: CASSSQGVRPEKLFF.

This clonotype occurred a few times. The rearrangement joins TRBV5-1 to TRBJ2-3; D may match TRBD1 or TRBD2 (5 bases each). The V end was cut by 4 bases, the J end by 1 base, with 13 bases between. This CDR3 contains 15 residues. CDR1 and CDR2 (germline): SGHRS, YFSETQ. The CDR3 coding sequence is TGCGCCAGCAGCCTCACGGGGCTCGGCACAGATACGCAGTATTTT. This sequence encodes CASSLTGLGTDTQYF.

This clonotype was counted a few times. The chain has TRBV5-1 and TRBJ2-1; D possibly matches TRBD1 or TRBD2 (5 bases each). Deletions cut 3 bases from V and 2 bases from J, with 9 bases between. There are 14 residues in the CDR3. Germline V gene data show CDR1 as SGHRS and CDR2 as YFSETQ. CDR3 DNA: TGCGCCAGCAGCTACCGGGACCCCTACAATGAGCAGTTCTTC. Amino acids: CASSYRDPYNEQFF.

The chain's CDR3 is CASSQSSGSARVTYF. The CDR3 DNA reads as TGTGCCAGCAGCCAAAGTAGCGGGAGTGCAAGAGTAACGTACTTC. V is TRBV27 and J is TRBJ2-7; TRBD2 matches at 9 bases. Germline trimming cut 6 bases from V and 12 bases from J; bases unmatched to any gene: 18. CDR1 MNHEY and CDR2 SMNVEV come from the germline V gene (reference sequence). CDR3 length: 15 residues.

The table lists this clonotype with a few counts. The rearrangement uses TRBV2 and TRBJ2-4; a weak D match, TRBD1 (6 bases). This CDR3 comprises 12 residues. Germline V lookup: CDR1 SNHLY, CDR2 FYNNEI. V was clipped by 6 bases and J by 9 bases, with 12 bases between them. This CDR3 reads CASRDSSGIQYF. The CDR3 DNA reads TGTGCCAGCAGGGACAGCTCGGGCATTCAGTACTTC.

Ten or more counts support this clonotype. The chain carries TRBV5-1 and TRBJ1-1; D gene unclear. The CDR3 is 13 residues long. With 4 bases removed from V and 2 bases from J, the gap between germline ends came to 9 bases. Germline CDR1 and CDR2: SGHRS and YFSETQ. CDR3 DNA sequence: TGCGCCAGCAGCGGACCGCCAAACACTGAAGCTTTCTTT. It encodes CASSGPPNTEAFF.